This T cell receptor (beta chain) came from a study of blood T cell repertoires in COVID-19. Whole-study context: The United States, Italy and Spain were the sources of the acute and convalescent COVID-19 samples. Sources were T cells, B-cell-depleted T cells, or PBMCs; the material itself was cDNA or gDNA.

Methods used by the authors: Amplification from reference gene primers served as the basis for estimated nucleated cell counts. This table comes from immunoSEQ multiplex PCR, and its TCRdb copy is limited to in-frame clones, with some not included. The D gene and trimming were derived from the DNA, and the V and J assignments and clone size from that table. Of around 100,000 clones detected, around 86% appear once; the ten largest clones hold 2.5% to 3.5%. The germline V and J ends were trimmed by 3 bases and 2 bases, with 11 bases remaining between them. The CDR3 consists of 14 residues. Germline V CDR1 and CDR2: SGHNT, YYREEE (reference sequence).

The sequence was collected from a man aged 50 to 60 with active or convalescent COVID-19. The chain carries TRBV5-4 and TRBJ1-2; weak D call: TRBD1 (5 bases). Sample: peripheral blood. The CDR3 DNA follows: TGTGCCAGCAGCTGGCTCGGGGGAAACTATGGCTACACCTTC. It translates to CASSWLGGNYGYTF.